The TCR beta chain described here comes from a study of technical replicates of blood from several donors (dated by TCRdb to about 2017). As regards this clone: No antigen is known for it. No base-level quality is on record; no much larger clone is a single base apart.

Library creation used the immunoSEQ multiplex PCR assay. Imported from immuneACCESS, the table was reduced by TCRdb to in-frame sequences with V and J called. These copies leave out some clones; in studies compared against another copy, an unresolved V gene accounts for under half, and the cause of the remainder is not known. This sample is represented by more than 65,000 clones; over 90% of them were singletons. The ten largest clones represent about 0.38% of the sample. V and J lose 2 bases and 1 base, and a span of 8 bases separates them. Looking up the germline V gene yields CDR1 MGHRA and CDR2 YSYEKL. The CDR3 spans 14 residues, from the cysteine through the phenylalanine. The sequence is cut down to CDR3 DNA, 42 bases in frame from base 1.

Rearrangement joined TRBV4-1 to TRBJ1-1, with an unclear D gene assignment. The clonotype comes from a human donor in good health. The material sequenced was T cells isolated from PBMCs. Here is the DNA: TGCGCCAGCAGCCAATCTCGGGGGAACACTGAAGCTTTCTTT. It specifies CASSQSRGNTEAFF.